This entry features one T cell receptor (beta chain) sequence. This CDR3 is 13 amino acids long. V gave up 6 bases and J gave up 4 bases, with 9 bases separating them. Germline assignment: CDR1 WSHSY and CDR2 SAAADI. Data came from immunoSEQ multiplex PCR; TCRdb stores just in-frame clones and leaves some out. Found here are roughly 200,000 clones, about 90% of them singletons; the top ten hold about a fifth. The record originates from a study of blood T cell repertoires in COVID-19. The V gene is TRBV10-2, the J gene TRBJ2-2; D ambiguous. The clonotype originates from a man aged 55-75 years with active or convalescent COVID-19. Sequenced input: peripheral blood. CDR3 sequence (DNA): TGCGCCAGCAGCGCGGATAGCACCGGGGAGCTGTTTTTT. Translated: CASSADSTGELFF.